The rows below give T cell receptor beta chains drawn from one sample of a study of shared T cell receptors in the human thymus. Sequenced by immunoSEQ multiplex PCR; TCRdb stores in-frame clones only, minus some. The table lists roughly 710,000 clones, 70% to 90% of them singletons. This same sample was also part of a study on human thymus T cells.

The specimen was thymocytes. These receptors originate from a girl in the first two years of life with a congenital heart defect. The CDR3 runs from the conserved cysteine through the conserved F or W. The D gene is left open where the match is weak. Part of the rows lack a size; the others show once, few, many or a class for expanded clones.

j_gene: TRBJ2-7
abundance: -
d_gene: TRBD1
v_gene: TRBV28
CDR3nt: TGTGCCAGCAGTTTGGGAAGTGGGGACAGGTACTACGAGCAGTACTTC
CDR3aa: CASSLGSGDRYYEQYF

j_gene: TRBJ2-7
abundance: -
d_gene: TRBD1
v_gene: TRBV7-9
CDR3nt: TGTGCCAGCAGCTCACCGGGGACAGGGACCCACGAGCAGTACTTC
CDR3aa: CASSSPGTGTHEQYF

j_gene: TRBJ1-2
abundance: -
d_gene: -
v_gene: TRBV29-1
CDR3nt: TGCAGCGTTGAAGACATCGCGGCCAGGGGAAACTCTGGCTACACCTTC
CDR3aa: CSVEDIAARGNSGYTF

j_gene: TRBJ1-6
abundance: -
d_gene: TRBD1
v_gene: TRBV9
CDR3nt: TGTGCCAGCAGCGGGGGGACAGCCAGTTCACCCCTCCACTTT
CDR3aa: CASSGGTASSPLHF

j_gene: TRBJ1-2
abundance: -
d_gene: -
v_gene: TRBV28
CDR3nt: TGTGCCAGCAGTCTCACTCCAGCGCGTTACTATGGCTACACCTTC
CDR3aa: CASSLTPARYYGYTF

j_gene: TRBJ2-1
abundance: -
d_gene: TRBD2
v_gene: TRBV7-4
CDR3nt: TGTGCCAGCAGCTTAGTACGTAGCGGGGGGGCCAATGAGCAGTTCTTC
CDR3aa: CASSLVRSGGANEQFF

j_gene: TRBJ2-7
abundance: -
d_gene: -
v_gene: TRBV6-6
CDR3nt: TGTGCCAGCAGTGGCCCTGTGGACGAGCAGTACTTC
CDR3aa: CASSGPVDEQYF

j_gene: TRBJ2-3
abundance: once
d_gene: -
v_gene: TRBV27
CDR3nt: TGTGCCAGCAGTTTGAATGGGGGCATTGCTTCAGATACGCAGTATTTT
CDR3aa: CASSLNGGIASDTQYF

j_gene: TRBJ2-1
abundance: -
d_gene: TRBD1
v_gene: TRBV10-3
CDR3nt: TGTGCCATCAGTGAGGGTCGACGGGACAGGGGTTACAATGAGCAGTTCTTC
CDR3aa: CAISEGRRDRGYNEQFF

j_gene: TRBJ1-6
abundance: -
d_gene: TRBD1
v_gene: TRBV27
CDR3nt: TGTGCCAGCAGAAGGGACAGGGGAAATCACAATTCCCCCCTCCACTTT
CDR3aa: CASRRDRGNHNSPLHF

j_gene: TRBJ1-5
abundance: -
d_gene: -
v_gene: TRBV6-5
CDR3nt: TGTGCCAGCAGTTACGGAAGCGGTCAGCCCCAGCATTTT
CDR3aa: CASSYGSGQPQHF

j_gene: TRBJ2-3
abundance: -
d_gene: -
v_gene: TRBV28
CDR3nt: TGTGCCAGCAGTTTATCTCGCGGTGGCACAGATACGCAGTATTTT
CDR3aa: CASSLSRGGTDTQYF

j_gene: TRBJ2-3
abundance: -
d_gene: TRBD1
v_gene: TRBV10-3
CDR3nt: TGTGCCATCAGTAGGGACAGGATCACAGATACGCAGTATTTT
CDR3aa: CAISRDRITDTQYF

j_gene: TRBJ1-2
abundance: -
d_gene: -
v_gene: TRBV9
CDR3nt: TGTGCCAGCAGCGCTATAAAACCAGGGGTACCTAACTATGGCTACACCTTC
CDR3aa: CASSAIKPGVPNYGYTF

j_gene: TRBJ1-1
abundance: few
d_gene: -
v_gene: TRBV5-6
CDR3nt: TGTGCCAGCAGCTTAAGGCAGGGAGGGAGACCCAGGCCTAACACTGAAGCTTTCTTT
CDR3aa: CASSLRQGGRPRPNTEAFF

j_gene: TRBJ2-3
abundance: -
d_gene: -
v_gene: TRBV27
CDR3nt: TGTGCCAGCAGGCGGGCCCTTAGGTTGCCTCTTCACACAGATACGCAGTATTTT
CDR3aa: CASRRALRLPLHTDTQYF

j_gene: TRBJ2-1
abundance: once
d_gene: TRBD2
v_gene: TRBV15
CDR3nt: TGTGCCACCAGCAGAGTTGGACTAGCGGGGGGGAAAATATACAATGAGCAGTTCTTC
CDR3aa: CATSRVGLAGGKIYNEQFF

j_gene: TRBJ1-1
abundance: -
d_gene: TRBD1
v_gene: TRBV2
CDR3nt: TGTGCCAGCAGTGAAAAGGTCGCGAGACAGGGGAACACTGAAGCTTTCTTT
CDR3aa: CASSEKVARQGNTEAFF

j_gene: TRBJ2-2
abundance: -
d_gene: -
v_gene: TRBV15
CDR3nt: TGTGCCACCAGCAGAGAAGGGGTTTGTCGGACCGGGGAGCTGTTTTTT
CDR3aa: CATSREGVCRTGELFF

j_gene: TRBJ1-5
abundance: -
d_gene: TRBD1
v_gene: TRBV19
CDR3nt: TGTGCCAGTAGTCCAGACAGGGGCAATCAGCCCCAGCATTTT
CDR3aa: CASSPDRGNQPQHF

j_gene: TRBJ2-3
abundance: -
d_gene: TRBD2
v_gene: TRBV15
CDR3nt: TGTGCCACCAGCAGAGGGGCTAGCGGGGACACAGATACGCAGTATTTT
CDR3aa: CATSRGASGDTDTQYF

j_gene: TRBJ2-1
abundance: -
d_gene: TRBD2
v_gene: TRBV5-1
CDR3nt: TGCGCCAGCAGCTTGGGGGAGCGGGGGGACTACAATGAGCAGTTCTTC
CDR3aa: CASSLGERGDYNEQFF

j_gene: TRBJ2-7
abundance: -
d_gene: -
v_gene: TRBV10-3
CDR3nt: TGTGCCATCAGTGAGTCGATTGGCAGAAAATACGAGCAGTACTTC
CDR3aa: CAISESIGRKYEQYF

j_gene: TRBJ1-2
abundance: -
d_gene: TRBD1
v_gene: TRBV7-6
CDR3nt: TGTGCCAGCAGCCTTCTCTTCGGACAGGGTTGGGGCTACACCTTC
CDR3aa: CASSLLFGQGWGYTF

j_gene: TRBJ2-1
abundance: -
d_gene: TRBD2
v_gene: TRBV18
CDR3nt: TGTGCCAGCCGGACTAGCGGGGGGGCCTTAAGCAAGGAGCAGTTCTTC
CDR3aa: CASRTSGGALSKEQFF

j_gene: TRBJ1-2
abundance: once
d_gene: -
v_gene: TRBV5-8
CDR3nt: TGTGCCAGCAGCTTGTCGTCAGGTTTAAACTATGGCTACACCTTC
CDR3aa: CASSLSSGLNYGYTF

j_gene: TRBJ1-5
abundance: -
d_gene: TRBD1
v_gene: TRBV10-3
CDR3nt: TGTGCCATCAGGGACAGGGTCAGTCAGCCCCAGCATTTT
CDR3aa: CAIRDRVSQPQHF

j_gene: TRBJ1-1
abundance: -
d_gene: -
v_gene: TRBV27
CDR3nt: TGTGCCAGCCAAACGACGGGGAACACTGAAGCTTTCTTT
CDR3aa: CASQTTGNTEAFF

j_gene: TRBJ2-2
abundance: -
d_gene: TRBD2
v_gene: TRBV9
CDR3nt: TGTGCCAGCAGCGTAGGACTAGCGGGGGGAGGCACCGGGGAGCTGTTTTTT
CDR3aa: CASSVGLAGGGTGELFF